The sequence of this T cell receptor beta chain was determined in a study of shared clonotypes between healthy human individuals. General study results and limits: Of the naive CD4 clonotypes, approximately 5% were shared across several donors. Clonotypes which were not shared had lower generation probabilities than clonotypes that all four donors shared.

Concerning this clone: Its antigen is unidentified.

Per the study methods: Without quality scores, immunoSEQ junctional reads could not be filtered like full-length reads. Sequencing used immunoSEQ multiplex PCR; TCRdb keeps in-frame clones, though not all of them. The V and J calls and clone size are taken from that table; D and trimming were inferred from the DNA. The top ten hold about 1.1% of the sample, which has around 2,000,000 clones, approximately 95% seen once. Cells designated naive CD8 were CD45RO-negative and were positively selected for CCR7, with terminally differentiated effector memory CD45RA+ cells excluded. Each sample came from a Caucasian adult donor living in Nashville, Tennessee. Sequencing input: naive CD8+ T cells sorted from blood. The receptor was derived from a man between 18 and 35 years old in good health.

Written as DNA, the CDR3 is TGCGCCAGCAGGGGGACAGCTGGAAACACCATATATTTT. Protein: CASRGTAGNTIYF. The chain links TRBV4-1 to TRBJ1-3; 7 bases fit TRBD1. The V segment lost 6 bases and the J segment 2 bases; nucleotides outside the gene matches: 1. The CDR3 sequence is 13 residues long. Germline CDR1 is MGHRA and CDR2 is YSYEKL.